This T cell receptor beta chain derives from a study of blood T cell repertoires in COVID-19. About the research overall: Samples taken during acute and convalescent COVID-19 were collected in the United States, Italy and Spain. PBMCs, B-cell-depleted T cells, or T cells were the source of the cDNA or gDNA that made up the material.

There are 12 residues in the CDR3. V was pared by 3 bases and J by 12 bases, with 10 bases of the junction left unmatched. Germline CDR1 reads GTSNPN; CDR2 reads SVGIG (reference sequence). As processed by the authors: Using reference gene primer amplification, nucleated cell counts were estimated. TCRdb's copy holds only in-frame clones and misses some; the assay was immunoSEQ multiplex PCR. That table is the source of V, J and clone size, and D and trimming were worked out from the DNA. This sample has 97,000 or so clones, with more than 75% found just once. The sample comprised peripheral blood. The TCR originated in a man older than 75 with acute or convalescent COVID-19. The V and J genes are TRBV30 and TRBJ2-7, with TRBD1 matching 8 bases. The CDR3 is CAWSALDRAAYF. DNA of the CDR3: TGTGCCTGGAGCGCCTTGGACAGGGCGGCGTACTTC. Looking up the rest from reference TRBV30 and TRBJ2-7 gives the full variable domain: SQTIHQWPATLVQPVGSPLSLECTVEGTSNPNLYWYRQAAGRGLQLLFYSVGIGQISSEVPQNLSASRPQDRQFILSSKKLLLSDSGFYLCAWSALDRAAYFGPGTRLTVT.